These T cell receptor beta chains were read from a single sample in a study of T cells in Graves' hyperthyroidism and ophthalmopathy. TCRdb reprocessed the multiplex PCR reads with MiXCR, giving one entry per CDR3 protein. The sample has approximately 690,000 distinct CDR3 sequences, around 20% seen once. The material sequenced was blood. These receptors were obtained from a man aged 25-40 years with Graves' ophthalmopathy. Each CDR3 is given with its conserved first and last residue. D genes are given only for firm matches. Only part of the rows carry a size: once, few, many, or a class if the clone is expanded.

V: TRBV25-1; J: TRBJ1-5; D: -; size: few; DNA: TGTGCCAGCTCCGGGCCCGGGCCCCAGCATTTT; CDR3: CASSGPGPQHF
V: TRBV12-3/TRBV12-4; J: TRBJ1-1; D: -; size: many; DNA: TGTGCCAGCAGCCCCCTTCACATGGGAGGACGGGGTGAAGCTTTCTTT; CDR3: CASSPLHMGGRGEAFF
V: TRBV27; J: TRBJ2-2; D: -; size: -; DNA: TGTGCCAGCAGGGGGGTCGGGGAGCTGTTTTTT; CDR3: CASRGVGELFF
V: TRBV29-1; J: TRBJ1-2; D: TRBD1; size: -; DNA: TGCAGCGTGGCCTACAGGGGTGGCTACACCTTC; CDR3: CSVAYRGGYTF
V: TRBV3-1; J: TRBJ2-7; D: -; size: few; DNA: TGTGCCAGCAGCCAAGAATGGAGGGGGTCCTACGAGCAGTACTTC; CDR3: CASSQEWRGSYEQYF
V: TRBV18; J: TRBJ2-1; D: -; size: -; DNA: TGTGCCAGCTCACCAAGAGTCACCAGCATGGGTAATGAGCAGTTCTTC; CDR3: CASSPRVTSMGNEQFF
V: TRBV15; J: TRBJ1-5; D: TRBD1; size: many; DNA: TGTGCCACCAGTAGACAGGGGACTCGCCAGCCCCAGCATTTT; CDR3: CATSRQGTRQPQHF
V: TRBV6-1; J: TRBJ2-7; D: TRBD2; size: -; DNA: TGTGCCAGCGGTAAACTAGCGGGATCGGGTGAGCAGTACTTC; CDR3: CASGKLAGSGEQYF
V: TRBV5-1; J: TRBJ2-5; D: TRBD2; size: few; DNA: TGCGCCAGCAGCTTGGTTGAGTATGGGACTAGCTTGCACTTC; CDR3: CASSLVEYGTSLHF
V: TRBV30; J: TRBJ2-7; D: TRBD1; size: few; DNA: TGTGCCTGGAGCTTCCGGGACAGAACCTACGAGCAGTACTTC; CDR3: CAWSFRDRTYEQYF
V: TRBV7-2; J: TRBJ2-5; D: -; size: many; DNA: TGTGCCAGCAGCTTAGGGGACGGCAGGATCCAAGAGACCCAGTACTTC; CDR3: CASSLGDGRIQETQYF
V: TRBV3-1; J: TRBJ2-1; D: -; size: few; DNA: TGTGCCAGCAGCCAACCGGGAGTTCAGAATGAGCAGTTCTTC; CDR3: CASSQPGVQNEQFF
V: TRBV2; J: TRBJ2-1; D: -; size: -; DNA: TGTGCCAGCAGTAAAGACAGGAGCTCCTACAGTGAGCAGTTCTTC; CDR3: CASSKDRSSYSEQFF
V: TRBV27; J: TRBJ2-6; D: TRBD2; size: -; DNA: TGTGCCAGCAGTAAACCGGGACTAGCGGGCTCTGGGGCCAACGTCCTGACTTTC; CDR3: CASSKPGLAGSGANVLTF
V: TRBV6-1; J: TRBJ2-7; D: -; size: -; DNA: TGTGCCAGCTACAAGACAGGTTGGAGCTCCTACGAGCAGTACTTC; CDR3: CASYKTGWSSYEQYF
V: TRBV15; J: TRBJ2-2; D: -; size: -; DNA: TGTGCCACTATAGGAAGGGGCACGCACACCGGGGAGCTGTTTTTT; CDR3: CATIGRGTHTGELFF
V: TRBV29-1; J: TRBJ2-2; D: TRBD2; size: -; DNA: TGCAGCGTCTCCACTAGCGGGAGAGGCACCGGGGAGCTGTTTTTT; CDR3: CSVSTSGRGTGELFF
V: TRBV28; J: TRBJ1-1; D: -; size: many; DNA: TGTGCCAGCCAAATTCACACTGAAGCTTTCTTT; CDR3: CASQIHTEAFF
V: TRBV15; J: TRBJ2-7; D: -; size: -; DNA: TGTGCCACCAGCAAGAGCAGAGCCTACGAGCAGTACTTC; CDR3: CATSKSRAYEQYF
V: TRBV5-6; J: TRBJ2-7; D: -; size: -; DNA: TGTGCCAGCAGCTTGTTGAGTACCGAGCAGTACTTC; CDR3: CASSLLSTEQYF
V: TRBV12-3/TRBV12-4; J: TRBJ1-5; D: TRBD1; size: few; DNA: TGTGCCAGCAGTTTAGGATCAAGGACAGGGGAGCCCCAGCATTTT; CDR3: CASSLGSRTGEPQHF
V: TRBV11-2; J: TRBJ2-7; D: TRBD1; size: -; DNA: TGTGCCAGCAGCCATCCTAGTGGGGGGACCGGGACAGGGGGCGGATACGAGCAGTACTTC; CDR3: CASSHPSGGTGTGGGYEQYF
V: TRBV6-1; J: TRBJ2-4; D: TRBD1; size: -; DNA: TGTGCCAGCAGTGGGACAGGGCATCGACTAGCCAAAAACATTCAGTACTTC; CDR3: CASSGTGHRLAKNIQYF
V: TRBV11-2; J: TRBJ2-3; D: TRBD1; size: -; DNA: TGTGCCAGCAGCAAAGGGACAGGGCAAGATACGCAGTATTTT; CDR3: CASSKGTGQDTQYF
V: TRBV27; J: TRBJ2-1; D: -; size: -; DNA: TGTGCCAGCAGTTTATCCTTAGACAGACCCTACAGTGAGCAGTTCTTC; CDR3: CASSLSLDRPYSEQFF
V: TRBV6-9; J: TRBJ2-5; D: TRBD1; size: -; DNA: TGTGCCAGCGCGGGACAGGCTCAAGAGACCCAGTACTTC; CDR3: CASAGQAQETQYF
V: TRBV19; J: TRBJ1-5; D: -; size: -; DNA: TGTGCCAGTAGTCCCTCGGGGGTTGACAATCAGCCCCAGCATTTT; CDR3: CASSPSGVDNQPQHF
V: TRBV10-3; J: TRBJ2-1; D: -; size: -; DNA: TGTGCCATCAGTGAAGAAAGGGGCAATGAGCAGTTCTTC; CDR3: CAISEERGNEQFF
V: TRBV28; J: TRBJ2-3; D: TRBD1; size: -; DNA: TGTGCCAGCAGTCTGGGACAGGGGGGTAGGGATACGCAGTATTTT; CDR3: CASSLGQGGRDTQYF
V: TRBV28; J: TRBJ2-1; D: -; size: many; DNA: TGTGCCAGCAGTTTTTTCGTGTACAATGAGCAGTTCTTC; CDR3: CASSFFVYNEQFF
V: TRBV10-3; J: TRBJ2-1; D: -; size: few; DNA: TGTGCCACTAACCGGGACAACAATGAGCAGTTCTTC; CDR3: CATNRDNNEQFF
V: TRBV2; J: TRBJ1-5; D: -; size: many; DNA: TGTGCCAGCAGTGAAGGGCAGTATAGCAATCAGCCCCAGCATTTT; CDR3: CASSEGQYSNQPQHF
V: TRBV2; J: TRBJ2-1; D: -; size: -; DNA: TGTGCCACCAGAGTGAGGGGGAGAACTTATGAGCAGTTCTTC; CDR3: CATRVRGRTYEQFF
V: TRBV7-9; J: TRBJ2-5; D: -; size: many; DNA: TGTGCCAGCAGCTTAATGCCGGGCACAGGACAAGAGACCCAGTACTTC; CDR3: CASSLMPGTGQETQYF